This T cell receptor (beta chain) was sequenced during a study of CD8 T cells in Susac syndrome. TCR beta sequencing covered blood CD8+ and CD4+ T cells. Concerning this clonotype itself: Antigen: not known.

Notes on the study in general: The authors acknowledged that the study's TCR sequencing and HLA analysis involved relatively few individuals.

Trimming pared 2 bases from V and 2 bases from J, leaving 11 bases between. This CDR3 is built from 14 residues. CDR1 is SGHDT and CDR2 is YYEEEE in the germline V gene. A quantity of roughly 0.5 to 1 ug RNA underwent reverse transcription using random hexamers. TCR beta CDR3 was amplified by immunoSEQ multiplex PCR. This amplification extended across 54 Vbeta and 13 Jbeta segments. TCRdb independently ran MiXCR on the immunoSEQ multiplex PCR reads; one entry per CDR3 protein. The repertoire holds 130,000 or so distinct CDR3 sequences, with 80% to 85% as singletons. The sample taken for sequencing was CD8+ T cells from PBMCs. The clonotype originates from a human donor with multiple sclerosis. The V call is TRBV5-6, the J call TRBJ2-7; the D is unclear. The CDR3 sequence: CASSFVQLAYEQYF. CDR3 bases: TGTGCCAGCAGCTTCGTACAGCTAGCCTACGAGCAGTACTTC.